The present T cell receptor (beta chain) was sequenced within a study of T-cell memory formation after mild COVID-19. MiXCR, applied by TCRdb to the 5' RACE reads, yields one record per CDR3 protein. The data hold 220,000 or so distinct CDR3 sequences, with 9.5% observed a single time. The germline V gene has CDR1 SNHLY and CDR2 FYNNEI. V lost 5 bases to trimming and J lost 3 bases; unmatched junction nucleotides: 13. The CDR3 is made up of 16 amino acids. This clonotype was seen many times. The TCR sequence derives from a man aged 18 to 30 who had mild COVID-19 (a few samples of this study predate the infection). Cell type and time point are not known. Sequenced: PBMCs or a T cell subset sorted from them (not recorded which). V and J are TRBV2 and TRBJ2-7, with TRBD1 identical over 7 bases. CDR3 loop: CASSLKGTADNYEQYF. DNA for the CDR3: TGTGCCAGCAGTCTGAAGGGGACAGCCGATAACTACGAGCAGTACTTC.